The 10 T cell receptor beta chains below all came from one sample that was sequenced in a study of kidney transplant recipient with SARS-CoV-2 infection (dated by TCRdb to about 2021). The time point label for this specimen denotes: pre-pandemic baseline sample and day 111 after first positive SARS-CoV-2 test. Sequenced on an Illumina MiSeq. The public reads were reanalyzed by TCRdb: fastp trimming at Q25, MiXCR alignment, in-frame beta chains only. CDR3 protein duplicates are merged, each entry listing the most common genes and DNA. The sample table shows approximately 240,000 distinct CDR3 sequences, and 29% are seen once. The ten largest clones add up to roughly 7% of the sample. The sample in question was a blood sample, obtained at baseline and on roughly day 110 from a kidney transplant recipient. All receptors derive from a male patient in his thirties who had COVID-19 and was a kidney transplant recipient. Some T cells may originate with the graft donor following a transplant.

This clonotype was observed at least ten times. The rearrangement uses TRBV10-3 and TRBJ2-5; TRBD2 aligns across 9 bases. The CDR3 runs to 12 residues. V lost 10 bases to trimming and J lost 4 bases; unmatched junction nucleotides: 4. In germline, CDR1 is ENHRY, CDR2 SYGVKD. CDR3 bases: TGTGCCACCGGCGGGGGGGGAGAGACCCAGTACTTC. Its translation: CATGGGGETQYF.

CDR3 DNA: TGCAGCGCGGGACTAGCGGAAGAGACCCAGTACTTC. It is translated as CSAGLAEETQYF. V and J are TRBV29-1 and TRBJ2-5; 11 bases match TRBD2. The CDR3 totals 12 residues. The germline V gene encodes CDR1 SQVTM and CDR2 ANQGSEA. The junction had 1 base not matched to a gene; V was cut back by 7 bases and J by 3 bases.

This clonotype was detected ten times or more. The J gene is TRBJ1-3, the V gene TRBV9; 8 bases are shared with TRBD1. The CDR3 length is 14 residues. Germline CDR1 SGDLS, CDR2 YYNGEE. V shed 0 bases, J shed 12 bases, and the junction held 8 bases outside the gene matches. CDR3 in amino acids: CASSVGTGKAYIYF. In DNA, the CDR3 is TGTGCCAGCAGCGTAGGGACAGGGAAGGCCTACATATATTTT. Together with reference TRBV9 and TRBJ1-3, the CDR3 gives the full variable domain: DSGVTQTPKHLITATGQRVTLRCSPRSGDLSVYWYQQSLDQGLQFLIQYYNGEERAKGNILERFSAQQFPDLHSELNLSSLELGDSALYFCASSVGTGKAYIYFGEGSWLTVV.

This clonotype appeared many times. The V gene is TRBV6-6, the J gene TRBJ1-5; D is ambiguous. This CDR3 has 16 amino acids. Germline CDR1 and CDR2: MNHNY and SVGAGI (reference sequence). Trimming cost V 5 bases and J 0 bases, with 14 bases left between them. The DNA for the CDR3 is TGTGCCAGCAGTCGCAGACTGGGAGATAGCAATCAGCCCCAGCATTTT. Protein sequence: CASSRRLGDSNQPQHF.

This clonotype has a count of ten or more. The gene calls are TRBV30 and TRBJ2-5; D may be TRBD2 (7 bases). Germline-derived CDR1 and CDR2 are GTSNPN and SVGIG (reference sequence). V was trimmed by 0 bases and J by 0 bases, leaving 11 bases between them. CDR3 length: 15 residues. CDR3 DNA sequence: TGTGCCTGGAGTGTACAGGGAGGGTACCAAGAGACCCAGTACTTC. This codes for CAWSVQGGYQETQYF.

This clonotype occurred many times. DNA of the CDR3: TGTGCCAGCAGCTTGGCCTATGGGGGCAGGAATGAGCAGTTCTTC. It codes for CASSLAYGGRNEQFF. V is TRBV5-4 and J is TRBJ2-1, with D possibly being TRBD1 (6 bases). Between the trimmed V and J ends, which lost 0 bases and 7 bases, there was a span of 14 bases. Looked up from germline, CDR1 is SGHNT and CDR2 is YYREEE (reference sequence). This CDR3 comprises 15 residues.

Notes on this clonotype: A much larger clone differs by one base, so this may be a read error. The rearrangement uses TRBV5-1 and TRBJ1-2; no definite D call. Trimming removed 2 bases at V and 8 bases at J, with 13 bases between. The CDR3 spans 13 residues. Germline V gene data show CDR1 as SGHRS and CDR2 as YFSETQ. In DNA form, the CDR3 reads TGCGCCAGCAGCTTCACAGAAAAAACCGGCTACACCTTC. It encodes CASSFTEKTGYTF.

To note about this clonotype: A read error may be the cause here, since a much bigger clone is one base away. The chain links TRBV20-1 to TRBJ1-2; D is unresolved. CDR1 DFQATT and CDR2 SNEGSKA come from the germline V gene (reference sequence). The CDR3 contains 16 residues. CDR3 sequence reads: CSATGLLFRKTYGCTF. CDR3 in DNA: TGCAGTGCTACAGGCCTGCTGTTTCGAAAGACCTATGGCTGCACCTTC.

This clonotype was seen many times. The chain combines TRBV11-2 with TRBJ2-7; D gene unclear. This CDR3 is 14 amino acids long. Germline CDR1 is SGHAT and CDR2 is FQNNGV. Trimming left V 5 bases short and J 2 bases short, with 13 bases between. CDR3 sequence: CASSLTATTYEQYV. The CDR3 nucleotides are TGTGCCAGCAGCCTAACGGCAACTACCTACGAGCAGTACGTC.

This clonotype was counted ten times or more. V and J are TRBV6-1 and TRBJ1-5, with TRBD1 matching 10 bases. The V gene's germline CDR1 is MNHNS and CDR2 SASEGT. V lost 4 bases to trimming and J lost 5 bases; unmatched junction nucleotides: 8. The CDR3 is made up of 16 amino acids. The CDR3 DNA follows: TGTGCCAGCAGTGCAAATCCGGGACAGGGGTATCAGCCCCAGCATTTT. Translation gives CASSANPGQGYQPQHF.